This T cell receptor (beta chain) was obtained from a study of neurological immune-mediated disorders. Study-level results: The greatest degree of TCR clonal expansion was observed in HTLV-1-associated myelopathy, with the lowest in multiple sclerosis, below that of healthy controls.

This clonotype came up many times. Its matching antigen is unknown. Synthesis of cDNA used 5'RACE (with 10-nucleotide random UMIs). TCRdb recomputed calls from the 5' RACE reads with MiXCR, one row per CDR3 protein. The data show 55,000 to 70,000 distinct CDR3 sequences, around 5% seen once. Unsorted libraries were prepared from 2 million PBMCs held at -80 C. The CDR3 extends over 12 amino acids. Between the trimmed V and J ends, which lost 5 bases and 2 bases, there was a span of 8 bases. Germline CDR1 reads DFQATT; CDR2 reads SNEGSKA (reference sequence). Sample: PBMCs. This TCR came from a human donor with multiple sclerosis. The donor label of this sample is uncertain. The chain couples TRBV20-1 to TRBJ2-3, with D hard to call. Here the CDR3 reads CSAASLTDTQYF. CDR3 nucleotide sequence: TGCAGTGCTGCATCCCTCACAGATACGCAGTATTTT.